Listed below are T cell receptor beta chains from one sample, sequenced in a study of OX40 agonist ivuxolimab in advanced cancers. The assay was immunoSEQ multiplex PCR, and TCRdb's table has in-frame clones only and misses some. Of approximately 46,000 clones listed, nearly 80% are singletons. Source: CD4+ or CD8+ T cells sorted from blood, taken in a trial of the OX40 agonist ivuxolimab. The receptors stem from an adult with an advanced solid tumor such as melanoma, head and neck, liver or kidney cancer. CDR3s include the opening cysteine and the closing phenylalanine or tryptophan. A D gene is named only where the DNA matches it firmly. Only some rows state a clone size, as once, few, many or a class for expanded clones.

v_gene	j_gene	abundance	d_gene	CDR3aa	CDR3nt
TRBV5-1	TRBJ1-1	.	.	CASSLRGAGTEAFF	TGCGCCAGCAGCTTGAGAGGGGCCGGCACTGAAGCTTTCTTT
TRBV27	TRBJ1-2	.	TRBD1	CASSRSGQGAKGYTF	TGTGCCAGCAGCCGGAGCGGACAGGGGGCGAAGGGCTACACCTTC
TRBV7-9	TRBJ2-5	.	TRBD2	CASSSMGRAQETQYF	TGTGCCAGCAGCTCAATGGGGAGGGCCCAAGAGACCCAGTACTTC
TRBV6-1	TRBJ1-2	.	TRBD1	CASSVTGAPGYTF	TGTGCCAGCAGTGTTACAGGGGCTCCTGGCTACACCTTC
TRBV19	TRBJ2-1	few	.	CASMPGGSQKEQFF	TGTGCCAGTATGCCCGGGGGCTCACAGAAGGAGCAGTTCTTC
TRBV5-1	TRBJ1-3	.	.	CASSRGALSGNTIYF	TGCGCCAGCAGTCGGGGGGCCCTCTCTGGAAACACCATATATTTT
TRBV6-1	TRBJ1-1	.	TRBD1	CASIRDRGNTEAFF	TGTGCCAGCATTCGTGACAGGGGGAACACTGAAGCTTTCTTT
TRBV29-1	TRBJ1-3	.	.	CSGTGSSGNTIYF	TGCAGCGGTACAGGGTCTTCTGGAAACACCATATATTTT
TRBV27	TRBJ1-2	.	.	CASSSTTSRRGGYTF	TGTGCCAGCAGCTCCACGACCTCTAGACGCGGCGGCTACACCTTC
TRBV15	TRBJ2-2	few	.	CATSRGALANTGELFF	TGTGCCACCAGCAGGGGTGCACTAGCGAACACCGGGGAGCTGTTTTTT
TRBV6-6	TRBJ2-1	.	TRBD2	CASSLPGRGRDEQFF	TGTGCCAGCAGCCTTCCAGGACGGGGGAGGGATGAGCAGTTCTTC
TRBV18	TRBJ2-5	.	TRBD2	CASSPGTRETQYF	TGTGCCAGCTCACCGGGGACTAGGGAGACCCAGTACTTC
TRBV5-4	TRBJ2-7	.	TRBD2	CASSAGLAGSGEQYF	TGTGCCAGCAGCGCCGGACTAGCGGGGAGCGGGGAGCAGTACTTC
TRBV18	TRBJ1-3	.	.	CASSPDSSSTGNTIYF	TGTGCCAGCTCACCAGACAGTTCCTCGACTGGAAACACCATATATTTT
TRBV29-1	TRBJ2-7	once	.	CSAEGGALEQYF	TGCAGCGCCGAAGGGGGGGCCTTAGAGCAGTACTTC
TRBV27	TRBJ2-1	.	.	CASSHQSGPHNEQFF	TGTGCCAGCAGTCACCAATCGGGGCCCCACAATGAGCAGTTCTTC
TRBV7-2	TRBJ1-3	.	TRBD1	CASSSTTGVRLYF	TGTGCCAGCAGCTCCACGACAGGGGTTCGTTTATATTTT
TRBV30	TRBJ2-7	.	TRBD1	CAWRHQSTGKTYEQYF	TGTGCCTGGAGGCATCAATCGACAGGGAAAACCTACGAGCAGTACTTC
TRBV5-1	TRBJ1-5	.	TRBD1	CASSPAGGDQPQHF	TGCGCCAGCAGCCCCGCAGGGGGTGATCAGCCCCAGCATTTT
TRBV30	TRBJ1-4	.	TRBD1	CAWRAAGQGKEKLFF	TGTGCCTGGAGGGCAGCGGGACAGGGGAAAGAAAAACTGTTTTTT
TRBV5-1	TRBJ2-7	.	TRBD1	CASSLNRGSDEQYF	TGCGCCAGCAGCTTGAACAGGGGGTCGGACGAGCAGTACTTC
TRBV7-7	TRBJ1-5	few	.	CASSLTLGQPQHF	TGTGCCAGCAGCTTAACCTTGGGGCAGCCCCAGCATTTT
TRBV6-6	TRBJ2-5	.	TRBD2	CASSPGLAGVETQYF	TGTGCCAGCAGCCCGGGACTAGCGGGGGTGGAGACCCAGTACTTC
TRBV7-9	TRBJ2-5	.	.	CASRIGGSQETQYF	TGTGCCAGCAGAATAGGGGGTAGCCAAGAGACCCAGTACTTC
TRBV7-2	TRBJ1-5	few	.	CASSTQGGQPQHF	TGTGCCAGCAGCACACAGGGAGGCCAGCCCCAGCATTTT
TRBV6-1	TRBJ2-7	.	.	CASSVVPTGMSSYEQYF	TGTGCCAGCAGTGTGGTCCCGACAGGAATGAGCTCCTACGAGCAGTACTTC
TRBV25-1	TRBJ1-2	.	TRBD1	CASRIGTGGASYTF	TGTGCCAGCAGGATTGGGACAGGGGGCGCGAGCTACACCTTC
TRBV19	TRBJ1-3	.	.	CASSPGRILSGNTIYF	TGTGCCAGTAGCCCCGGCCGGATCCTCTCTGGAAACACCATATATTTT
TRBV9	TRBJ1-3	.	TRBD1	CASSAAGQGANTIYF	TGTGCCAGCAGCGCCGCGGGACAGGGGGCAAACACCATATATTTT
TRBV12-2	TRBJ1-4	.	.	CASRLSEKLFF	TGTGCAAGTCGCTTGTCCGAAAAACTGTTTTTT
TRBV10-2	TRBJ2-1	.	.	CASSDKGGSYNEQFF	TGCGCCAGCAGTGACAAGGGGGGCTCCTACAATGAGCAGTTCTTC
TRBV7-2	TRBJ1-2	.	.	CASSWRTVNYGYTF	TGTGCCAGCAGCTGGCGGACAGTTAACTATGGCTACACCTTC
TRBV9	TRBJ2-1	once	.	CASSASQTWNEQFF	TGTGCCAGCAGCGCCTCGCAGACGTGGAATGAGCAGTTCTTC